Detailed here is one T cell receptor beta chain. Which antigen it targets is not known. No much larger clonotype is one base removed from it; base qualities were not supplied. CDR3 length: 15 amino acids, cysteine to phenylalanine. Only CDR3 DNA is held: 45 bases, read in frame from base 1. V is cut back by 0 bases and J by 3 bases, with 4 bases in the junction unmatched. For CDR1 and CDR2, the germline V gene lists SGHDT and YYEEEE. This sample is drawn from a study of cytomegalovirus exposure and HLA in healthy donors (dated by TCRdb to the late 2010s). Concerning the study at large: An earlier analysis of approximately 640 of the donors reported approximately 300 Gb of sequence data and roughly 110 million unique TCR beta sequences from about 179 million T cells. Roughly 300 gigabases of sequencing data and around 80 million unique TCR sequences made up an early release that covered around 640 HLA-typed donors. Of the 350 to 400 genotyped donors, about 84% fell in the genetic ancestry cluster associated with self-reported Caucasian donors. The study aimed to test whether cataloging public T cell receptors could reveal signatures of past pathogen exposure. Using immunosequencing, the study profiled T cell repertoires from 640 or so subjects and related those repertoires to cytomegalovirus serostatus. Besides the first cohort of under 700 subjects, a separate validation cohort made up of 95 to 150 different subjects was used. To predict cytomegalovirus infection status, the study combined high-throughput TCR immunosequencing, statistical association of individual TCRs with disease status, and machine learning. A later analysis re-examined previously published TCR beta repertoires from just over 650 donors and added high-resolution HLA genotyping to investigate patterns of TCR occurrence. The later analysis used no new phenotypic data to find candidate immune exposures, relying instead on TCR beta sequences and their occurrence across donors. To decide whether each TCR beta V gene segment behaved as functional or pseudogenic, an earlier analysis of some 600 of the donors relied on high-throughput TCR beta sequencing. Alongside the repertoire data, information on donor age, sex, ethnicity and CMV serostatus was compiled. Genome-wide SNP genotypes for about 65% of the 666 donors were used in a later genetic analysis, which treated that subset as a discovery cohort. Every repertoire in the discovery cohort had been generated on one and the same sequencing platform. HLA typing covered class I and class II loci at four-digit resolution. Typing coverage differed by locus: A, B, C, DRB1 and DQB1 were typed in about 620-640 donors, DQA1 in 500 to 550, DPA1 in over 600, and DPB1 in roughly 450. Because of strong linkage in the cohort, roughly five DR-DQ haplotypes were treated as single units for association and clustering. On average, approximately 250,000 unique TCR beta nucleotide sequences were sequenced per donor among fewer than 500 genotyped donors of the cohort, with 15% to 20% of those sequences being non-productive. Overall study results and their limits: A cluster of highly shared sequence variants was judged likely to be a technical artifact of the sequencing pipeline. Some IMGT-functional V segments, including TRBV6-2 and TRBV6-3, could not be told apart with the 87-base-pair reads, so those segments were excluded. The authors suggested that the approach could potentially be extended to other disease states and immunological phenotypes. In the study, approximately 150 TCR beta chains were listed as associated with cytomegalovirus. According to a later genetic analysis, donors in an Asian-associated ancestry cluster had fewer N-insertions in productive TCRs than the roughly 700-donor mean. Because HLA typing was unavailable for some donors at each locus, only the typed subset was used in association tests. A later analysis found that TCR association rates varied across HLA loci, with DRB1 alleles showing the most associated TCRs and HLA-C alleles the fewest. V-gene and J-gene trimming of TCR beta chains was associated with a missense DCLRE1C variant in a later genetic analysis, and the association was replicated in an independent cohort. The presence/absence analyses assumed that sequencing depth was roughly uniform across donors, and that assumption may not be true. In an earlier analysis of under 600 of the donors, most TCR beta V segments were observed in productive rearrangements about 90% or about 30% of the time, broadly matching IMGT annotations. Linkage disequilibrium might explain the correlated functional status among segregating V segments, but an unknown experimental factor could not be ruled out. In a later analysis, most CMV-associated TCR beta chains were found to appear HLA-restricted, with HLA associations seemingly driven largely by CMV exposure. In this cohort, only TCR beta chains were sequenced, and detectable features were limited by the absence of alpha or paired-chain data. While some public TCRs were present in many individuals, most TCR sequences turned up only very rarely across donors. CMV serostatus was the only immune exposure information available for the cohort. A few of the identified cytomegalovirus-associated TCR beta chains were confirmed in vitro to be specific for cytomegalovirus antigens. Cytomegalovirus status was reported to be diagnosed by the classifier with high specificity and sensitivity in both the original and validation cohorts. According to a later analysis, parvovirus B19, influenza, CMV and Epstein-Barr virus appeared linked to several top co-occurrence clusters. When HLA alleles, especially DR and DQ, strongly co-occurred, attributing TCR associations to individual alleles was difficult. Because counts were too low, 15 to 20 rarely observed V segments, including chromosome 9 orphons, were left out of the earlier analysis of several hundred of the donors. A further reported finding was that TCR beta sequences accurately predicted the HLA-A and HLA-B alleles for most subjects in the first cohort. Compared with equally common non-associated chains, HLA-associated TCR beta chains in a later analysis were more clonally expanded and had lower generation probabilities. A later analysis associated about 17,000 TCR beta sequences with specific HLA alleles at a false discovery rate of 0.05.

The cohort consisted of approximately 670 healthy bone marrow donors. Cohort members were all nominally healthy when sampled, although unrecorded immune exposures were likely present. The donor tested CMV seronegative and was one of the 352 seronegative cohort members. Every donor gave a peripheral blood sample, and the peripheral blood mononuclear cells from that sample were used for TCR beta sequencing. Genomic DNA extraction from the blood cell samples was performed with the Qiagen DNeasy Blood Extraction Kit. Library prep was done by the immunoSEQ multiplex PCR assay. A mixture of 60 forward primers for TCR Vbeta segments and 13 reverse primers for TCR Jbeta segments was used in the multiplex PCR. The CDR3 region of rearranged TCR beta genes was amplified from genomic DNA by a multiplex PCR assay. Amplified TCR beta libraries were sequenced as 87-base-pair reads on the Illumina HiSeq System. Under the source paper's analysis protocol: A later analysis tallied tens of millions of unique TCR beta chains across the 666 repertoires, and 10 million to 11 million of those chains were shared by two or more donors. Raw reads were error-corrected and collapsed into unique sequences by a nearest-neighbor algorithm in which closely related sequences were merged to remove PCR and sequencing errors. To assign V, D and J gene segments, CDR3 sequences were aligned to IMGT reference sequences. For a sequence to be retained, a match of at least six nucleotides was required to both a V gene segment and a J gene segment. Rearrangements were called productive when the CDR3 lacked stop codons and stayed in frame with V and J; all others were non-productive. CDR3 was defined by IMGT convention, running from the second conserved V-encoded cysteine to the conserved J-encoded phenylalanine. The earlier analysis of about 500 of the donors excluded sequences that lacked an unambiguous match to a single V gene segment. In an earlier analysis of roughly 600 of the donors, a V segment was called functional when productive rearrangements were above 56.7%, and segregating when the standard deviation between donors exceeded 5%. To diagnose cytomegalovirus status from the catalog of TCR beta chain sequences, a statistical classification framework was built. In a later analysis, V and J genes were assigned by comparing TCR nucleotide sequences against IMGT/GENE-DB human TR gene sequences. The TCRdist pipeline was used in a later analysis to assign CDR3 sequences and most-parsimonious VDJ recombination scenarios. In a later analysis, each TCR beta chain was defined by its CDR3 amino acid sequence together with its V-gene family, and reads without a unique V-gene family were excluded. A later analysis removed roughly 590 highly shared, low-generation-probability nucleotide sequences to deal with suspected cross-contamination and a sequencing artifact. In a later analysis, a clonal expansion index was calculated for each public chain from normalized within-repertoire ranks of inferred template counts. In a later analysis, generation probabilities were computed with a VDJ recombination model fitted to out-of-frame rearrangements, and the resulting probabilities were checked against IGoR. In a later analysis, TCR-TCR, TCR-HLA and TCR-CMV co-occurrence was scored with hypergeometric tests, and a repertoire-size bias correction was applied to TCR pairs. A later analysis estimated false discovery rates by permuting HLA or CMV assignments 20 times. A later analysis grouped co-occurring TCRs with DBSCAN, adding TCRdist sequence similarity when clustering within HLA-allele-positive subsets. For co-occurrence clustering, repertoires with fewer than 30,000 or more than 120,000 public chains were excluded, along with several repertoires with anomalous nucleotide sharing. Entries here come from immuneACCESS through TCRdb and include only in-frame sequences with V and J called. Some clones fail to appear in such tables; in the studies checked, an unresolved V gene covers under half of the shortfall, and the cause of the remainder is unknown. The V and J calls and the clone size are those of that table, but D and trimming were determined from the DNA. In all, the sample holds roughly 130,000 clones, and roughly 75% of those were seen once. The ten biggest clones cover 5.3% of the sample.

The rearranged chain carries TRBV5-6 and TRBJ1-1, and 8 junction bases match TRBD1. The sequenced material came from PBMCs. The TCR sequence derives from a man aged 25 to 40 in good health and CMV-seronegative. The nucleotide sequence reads TGTGCCAGCAGCTTGGTTCAGGACAGGGACACTGAAGCTTTCTTT. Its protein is CASSLVQDRDTEAFF. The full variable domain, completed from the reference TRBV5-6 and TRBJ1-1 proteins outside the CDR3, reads DAGVTQSPTHLIKTRGQQVTLRCSPKSGHDTVSWYQQALGQGPQFIFQYYEEEERQRGNFPDRFSGHQFPNYSSELNVNALLLGDSALYLCASSLVQDRDTEAFFGQGTRLTVV.